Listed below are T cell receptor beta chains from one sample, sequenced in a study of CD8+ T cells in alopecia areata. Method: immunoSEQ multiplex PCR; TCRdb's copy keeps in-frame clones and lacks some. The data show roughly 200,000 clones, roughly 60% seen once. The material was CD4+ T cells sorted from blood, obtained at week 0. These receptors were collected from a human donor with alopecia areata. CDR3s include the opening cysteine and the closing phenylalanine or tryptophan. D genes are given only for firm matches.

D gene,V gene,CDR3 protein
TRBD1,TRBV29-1,CSVALQGKVNNEQFF
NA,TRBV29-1,CSVAGKLAINTEAFF
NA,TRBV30,CAWRLFAVDYGYTF
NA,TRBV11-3,CASSTPRGLRTYEQYF
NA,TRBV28,CASSLSVGKLFF
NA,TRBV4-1,CASSQVRVTDTQYF
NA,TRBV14,CASSQDLRETQYF
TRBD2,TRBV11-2,CASSLASGGTGELFF
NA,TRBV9,CASSRRTGAAAGGNEQFF
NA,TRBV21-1,CASRGDRVYNEQFF
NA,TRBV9,CASSADPAGQSYEQYF
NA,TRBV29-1,CSVDFTGGRYGYTF
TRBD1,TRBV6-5,CASSAQGQGKYEQYF
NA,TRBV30,CAWKQNTEAFF
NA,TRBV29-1,CSVNPSGSYEQYF
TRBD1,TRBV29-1,CSVESSGQGGYGYTF
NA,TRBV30,CAWSPGTYEQYF
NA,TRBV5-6,CASSPFFTEAFF
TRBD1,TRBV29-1,CSGMTGTGSQETQYF
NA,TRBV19,CASSIRGVGRAVETQYF
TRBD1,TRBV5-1,CASSLEGQGAGTQYF
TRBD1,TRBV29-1,CSVLRGTDTGELFF
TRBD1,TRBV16,CASSQSGDRANQPQHF
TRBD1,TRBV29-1,CMGQGFKETQYF
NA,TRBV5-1,CASSLAGDLTQETQYF
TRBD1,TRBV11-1,CASSSNRGRRETQYF
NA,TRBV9,CASSVAGNEQFF
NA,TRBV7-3,CASSLTGGPSSTDTQYF
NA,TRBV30,CAWSVPIEAGELFF
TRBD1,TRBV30,CAWADRDRDERLYGYTF
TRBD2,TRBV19,CASRRSGVYNEQFF
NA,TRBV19,CASSINGPSGYTF
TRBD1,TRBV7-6,CASSSPTGVVVNEQFF
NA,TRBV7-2,CASSSGSRETQYF
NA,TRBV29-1,CSVEVGRPKAFF
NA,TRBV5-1,CASGRWDSNNVLTF